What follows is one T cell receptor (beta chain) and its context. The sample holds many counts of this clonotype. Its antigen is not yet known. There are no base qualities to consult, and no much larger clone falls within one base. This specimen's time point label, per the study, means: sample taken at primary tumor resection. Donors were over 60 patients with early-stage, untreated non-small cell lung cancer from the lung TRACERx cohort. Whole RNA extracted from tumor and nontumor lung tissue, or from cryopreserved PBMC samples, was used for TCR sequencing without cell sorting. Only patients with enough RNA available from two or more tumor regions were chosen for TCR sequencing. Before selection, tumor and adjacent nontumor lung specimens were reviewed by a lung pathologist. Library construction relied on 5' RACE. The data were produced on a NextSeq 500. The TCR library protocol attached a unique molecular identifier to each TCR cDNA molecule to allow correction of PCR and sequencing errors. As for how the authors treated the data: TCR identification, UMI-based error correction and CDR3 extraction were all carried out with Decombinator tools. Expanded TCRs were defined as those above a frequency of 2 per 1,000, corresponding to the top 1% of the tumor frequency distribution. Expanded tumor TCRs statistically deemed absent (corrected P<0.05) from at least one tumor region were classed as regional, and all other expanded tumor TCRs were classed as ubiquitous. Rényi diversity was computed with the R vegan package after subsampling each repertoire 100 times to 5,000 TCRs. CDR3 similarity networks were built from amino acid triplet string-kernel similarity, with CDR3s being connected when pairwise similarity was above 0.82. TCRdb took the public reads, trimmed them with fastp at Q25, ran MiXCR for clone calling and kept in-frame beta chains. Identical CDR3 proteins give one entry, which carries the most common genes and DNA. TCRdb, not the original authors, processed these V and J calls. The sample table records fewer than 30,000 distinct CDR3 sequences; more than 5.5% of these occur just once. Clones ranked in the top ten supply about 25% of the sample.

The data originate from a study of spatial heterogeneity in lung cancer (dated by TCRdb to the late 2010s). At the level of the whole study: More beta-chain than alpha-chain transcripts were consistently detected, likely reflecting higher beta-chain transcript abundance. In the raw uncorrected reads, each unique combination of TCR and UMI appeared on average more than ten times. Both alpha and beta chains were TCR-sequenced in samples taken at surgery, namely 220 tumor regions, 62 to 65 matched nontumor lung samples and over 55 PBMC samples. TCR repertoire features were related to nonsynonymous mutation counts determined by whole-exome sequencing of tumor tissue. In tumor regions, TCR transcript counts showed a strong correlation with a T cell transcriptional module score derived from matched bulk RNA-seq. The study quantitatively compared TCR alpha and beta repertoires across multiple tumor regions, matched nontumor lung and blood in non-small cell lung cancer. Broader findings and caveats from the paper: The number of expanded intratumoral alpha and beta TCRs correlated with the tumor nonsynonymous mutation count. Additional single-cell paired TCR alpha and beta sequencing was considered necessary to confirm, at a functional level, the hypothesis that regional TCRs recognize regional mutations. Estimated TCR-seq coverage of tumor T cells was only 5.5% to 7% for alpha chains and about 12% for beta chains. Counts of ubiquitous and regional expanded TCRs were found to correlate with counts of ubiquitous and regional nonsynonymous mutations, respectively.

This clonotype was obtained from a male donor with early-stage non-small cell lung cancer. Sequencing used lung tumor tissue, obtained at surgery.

The sequence in DNA is TGTGCCAGCAGTCCTAGCGGGGGGGCATCAGATACGCAGTATTTT. The translation is CASSPSGGASDTQYF. The V gene is TRBV28 and the J gene is TRBJ2-3, with 12 bases in between that match TRBD2. The germline V gene sets CDR1 to MDHEN and CDR2 to SYDVKM. The CDR3 spans 15 residues, from the cysteine through the phenylalanine. Just CDR3 DNA is preserved here, 45 bases in frame from base 1. Germline trimming amounts to 5 bases on V and 4 bases on J, with 4 as the count of junction bases outside the gene matches.